This TCR beta chain was captured by sequencing in a study of cytomegalovirus exposure and HLA in healthy donors. Turning to the study itself: In a later analysis, the 120 or so validation repertoires were reported to have used the same platform as the roughly 600 first-cohort repertoires.

Assay used: immunoSEQ multiplex PCR; TCRdb lists only in-frame clones, some missing. There are some 160,000 clones in the sample; 91% occur only once, and roughly 0.7% lies in the top ten. The CDR3 runs to 15 residues. V lost 5 bases to trimming and J lost 4 bases; unmatched junction nucleotides: 2. The germline V gene encodes CDR1 MNHNY and CDR2 SVGAGI (reference sequence). The specimen sequenced was PBMCs. The chain employs TRBV6-6 and TRBJ2-1; 13 nucleotides match TRBD2. This TCR derives from a man aged 18-30 years in good health and CMV-seronegative. The CDR3 DNA reads as TGTGCCAGCAGTCGGACTAGCGGGGGATACAATGAGCAGTTCTTC. Protein: CASSRTSGGYNEQFF.